The 29 T cell receptor beta chains below all came from one sample that was sequenced in a study of tumor and adjacent non-tumor tissue in lung cancer. This sample's RNA came from whole unsorted tissue. TCRbeta libraries were built with three rounds of nested PCR, modified from ARM-PCR. Each CDR3 protein is one row after TCRdb ran MiXCR on the multiplex PCR reads. Here the sample spans 110,000 or so distinct CDR3 sequences, approximately 82% being singletons. Sequenced sample: lung tumor tissue. These receptors came from a woman between 55 and 75 years old with non-small cell lung cancer.

Concerning this clonotype: A read error may produce the germline difference seen at one junction end. The chain couples TRBV20-1 to TRBJ1-1; 7 positions agree with TRBD1. Germline V CDR1 and CDR2: DFQATT, SNEGSKA (reference sequence). CDR3 length: 12 amino acids. CDR3 coding DNA: TGCAGTGAAGGGGGCTATCTCACTGAAGATTTCTTT. It specifies CSEGGYLTEDFF.

A note on this clonotype: This may stem from a read error, because a much larger clone lies one nucleotide away. The gene calls are TRBV12-3 or TRBV12-4 and TRBJ1-1; D possibly corresponds to TRBD1 (5 bases). V lost 5 bases and J 2 bases, leaving 9 bases between the germline ends. The length of the CDR3 is 13 residues. CDR3 in DNA: TGTGCCAGCAGTCTCCAGGGCAACACTGAAGCTTTCTTT. This encodes CASSLQGNTEAFF.

As to this clonotype: The junction shows a germline mismatch at one end, possibly a read error. J is TRBJ2-5 and V is TRBV4-3; maybe TRBD1 (5 bases). Germline CDR1 LGHNA, CDR2 YSLEER. The CDR3 totals 15 residues. CDR3 loop: CASSQGDEGVETQYF. The CDR3 DNA is TGCGCCAGCAGCCAAGGGGATGAAGGGGTAGAGACCCAATACTTC.

This sequence joins TRBV7-3 and TRBJ1-1; D is perhaps TRBD1 (5 bases). Germline CDR1 reads SGHTA; CDR2 reads FQGTGA. CDR3 length equals 15 residues. Trimming left V 0 bases short and J 4 bases short, with 12 bases between. The CDR3 DNA reads TGTGCCAGCAGCTTAACACGGGGCGGGATCACTGAAGCTTTCTTT. This codes for CASSLTRGGITEAFF.

Worth noting for this clonotype: In this CDR3 the conserved last residue, phenylalanine or tryptophan, is missing, so a read error is likely. The chain is built from TRBV20-1 and TRBJ1-2; D gene uncertain. This CDR3 region has 13 residues. V lost 0 bases and J 4 bases, leaving 9 bases between the germline ends. Germline V gene sequence: CDR1 DFQATT, CDR2 SNEGSKA (reference sequence). Here the CDR3 DNA reads TGCAGTGCTAGAGAACCAGGAGGCTATGGCTACACCTAC. Its translation is CSAREPGGYGYTY.

Details on this clonotype: A much more abundant neighbour one base away suggests this may be a read error. The conserved final phenylalanine or tryptophan is absent from the CDR3, which likely points to a read error. V usage is TRBV20-1 and J usage is TRBJ2-2, with D perhaps being TRBD1 or TRBD2 (6 bases each). The germline V gene encodes CDR1 DFQATT and CDR2 SNEGSKA (reference sequence). Trimming cost V 4 bases and J 6 bases, with 18 bases left between them. The CDR3 contains 15 residues. The DNA for the CDR3 is TGCAGTGCTAAAAAACTACAGGGAGGAGCCGGGGAGCTGTTTTCT. This encodes CSAKKLQGGAGELFS.

Notes on this clonotype: An end of the junction differs from the germline gene, which may be a read error. The J gene is TRBJ2-1, the V gene TRBV11-3; TRBD2 matches at 12 bases. Germline V CDR1 and CDR2: SGHNT, YENEEA. CDR3 length: 17 residues. CDR3 bases: TGTACAAGCAGCTTAGAGTTGACTAGCGGGAGCCACAATGACCAGTCCTTC. The encoded protein is CTSSLELTSGSHNDQSF.

Comment on this clonotype: A much larger clone lies a single base off, so this may be a read error. The V gene is TRBV6-6, the J gene TRBJ1-5; TRBD1 might be the D (5 bases). From germline, CDR1 is MNHNY and CDR2 SVGAGI (reference sequence). This CDR3 is built from 13 residues. V was clipped by 7 bases and J by 1 base, with 8 bases between them. Here the CDR3 reads CASTRDSNQPQHF. In DNA form, the CDR3 reads TGTGCCAGCACCCGGGACAGCAATCAGCCCCAGCATTTT.

This clonotype was seen once. The rearrangement links TRBV11-3 to TRBJ2-7; D tentatively reads TRBD1 or TRBD2 (6 bases each). In germline, CDR1 is SGHNT, CDR2 YENEEA. The CDR3 has 15 residues. V lost 10 bases, J lost 4 bases, and 23 bases lay in between. Here the CDR3 reads CANILRQGTSYEQYF. The CDR3 DNA reads TGTGCCAATATCTTGCGGCAGGGGACTTCTTACGAGCAGTACTTC.

Worth noting for this clonotype: Given a much more abundant clone one base away, this may be a read error. This rearrangement joins TRBV20-1 to TRBJ1-1, with D possibly TRBD1 on 5 matching bases. Trimming took off 1 base at V and 6 bases at J, with 15 bases between the two ends. CDR3 length equals 14 residues. The germline CDR1 and CDR2 sequences are DFQATT and SNEGSKA (reference sequence). CDR3 amino acids: CSARVREGSSEAFF. The CDR3 region has the DNA TGCAGTGCTAGAGTTCGGGAGGGGTCCTCTGAAGCTTTCTTT.

As to this clonotype: Compared with germline, one end of the junction differs, possibly owing to a read error. The chain couples TRBV20-1 to TRBJ2-7; D may correspond to TRBD1 or TRBD2 (5 bases each). Germline CDR1 is DFQATT and CDR2 is SNEGSKA (reference sequence). The CDR3 length is 13 residues. CDR3 nucleotides: TGTAGTGCTGAGGGCAGGGAGAACTACGAGCAGTACTTC. Its translation: CSAEGRENYEQYF.

This clonotype occurred once. This may come from a read error, since a much larger clone is one base off. The V and J genes are TRBV6-1 and TRBJ1-1; no definite D call. The CDR3 totals 13 residues. Looked up from germline, CDR1 is MNHNS and CDR2 is SASEGT. CDR3 protein: CASRDVYNTEAFF. The CDR3 bases are TGTGCCAGCCGTGACGTTTACAACACTGAAGCTTTCTTT.

A remark on this clonotype: A much larger clone differs from this one at a single base, so this may be a read error. The chain couples TRBV20-1 to TRBJ1-2; 10 positions match TRBD1. From germline, CDR1 is DFQATT and CDR2 SNEGSKA (reference sequence). Trimming at V came to 7 bases and at J to 5 bases, leaving 13 bases not matched to a gene. The CDR3 runs to 15 residues. The chain's CDR3 is CSVTSLTGGKYGYTF. In nucleotides, the CDR3 is TGCAGTGTTACAAGCTTGACAGGGGGCAAGTATGGCTACACCTTC.

A remark on this clonotype: At one boundary the junction diverges from the germline segment, which might be a read error. The genes are TRBV5-6 and TRBJ1-2; possibly TRBD1 for D (6 bases). Germline CDR1 SGHDT, CDR2 YYEEEE. This CDR3 has 16 amino acids. This CDR3 is CASSLWRDILNYGYTF. In DNA form, the CDR3 reads TGTGCCAGTAGCTTGTGGCGGGACATACTTAACTATGGCTACACCTTC.

This clonotype was observed a handful of times. This chain connects TRBV12-3 or TRBV12-4 to TRBJ2-7; TRBD1 matches at 9 bases. This CDR3 contains 14 residues. V dropped 5 bases and J dropped 7; count of bases not matched to a gene: 9. CDR3 bases: TGTGCCAGCAGTCAAGGGACAGGGTCTGAGGAGCAGTACTTC. Translation gives CASSQGTGSEEQYF.

As to this clonotype: This could be a read error, since a much larger clone is one nucleotide away. The CDR3 here is CASSQDPGIDTDMQYF. For the CDR3, the DNA is TGCGCCAGCAGCCAAGATCCCGGAATTGACACAGATATGCAGTATTTT. This chain connects TRBV4-1 to TRBJ2-3; D is undetermined. The CDR3 loop spans 16 amino acids. Germline loops: CDR1 MGHRA, CDR2 YSYEKL.

This clonotype was seen only a few times. A read error may account for a junction end that differs from germline. The V call is TRBV6-1, the J call TRBJ1-2; TRBD1 is a possible D gene (5 bases). CDR3 length: 15 residues. In germline, CDR1 is MNHNS, CDR2 SASEGT. CDR3 residues: CASSEYRRGNYGYTF. In DNA, the CDR3 is TGTGCCAGCAGTGAATATCGGCGGGGGAACTATGGATACACCTTC.

A note on this clonotype: As the CDR3 is not closed by the conserved phenylalanine or tryptophan, this likely results from a read error. The DNA is omitted, as the CDR3 cannot be located on it reliably, and the CDR3 follows TCRdb's listing. This chain joins TRBV11-1 and TRBJ2-5; TRBD1 is taken as the D call from the table, unchecked against the DNA. The CDR3 length is 15 residues, termini included. CDR1 is SGHAT, CDR2 FQDESV, per germline (reference sequence). This CDR3 is CASSLGGGSRETQYL.

This clonotype was observed many times. The rearrangement joins TRBV6-2 or TRBV6-3 to TRBJ2-7; 12 bases match TRBD2. Per the germline V gene, CDR1 is MNHEY and CDR2 is SVGEGT. The CDR3 extends over 16 amino acids. V lost 6 bases, J lost 1 base, and 7 bases stayed unmatched. CDR3 amino acids: CASRLTGLAGSYEQYF. In nucleotides, the CDR3 is TGTGCCAGCAGACTGACTGGACTAGCGGGATCCTACGAGCAGTACTTC.

Note on this clonotype: This may stem from a read error, because a much larger clone lies one nucleotide away. V and J are TRBV6-2 or TRBV6-3 and TRBJ1-5; no reliable D call. Germline V gene lookup returns CDR1 MNHEY and CDR2 SVGEGT. This CDR3 is 13 amino acids long. The V end was cut by 0 bases, the J end by 6 bases, with 6 bases between. The CDR3 nucleotides read TGTGCCAGCAGTTACTCGATCTCTCAGCCCCAGCATTTT. Protein product: CASSYSISQPQHF.

The rearrangement joins TRBV11-3 to TRBJ2-1, with D uncertain. Trimming removed 6 bases at V and 4 bases at J, with 13 bases between. Germline assignment: CDR1 SGHNT and CDR2 YENEEA. The length of the CDR3 is 14 residues. CDR3 in DNA: TGTGCCAGCAGATTGCAGTACTCATACAATGAGCAGTTCTTC. Amino acids: CASRLQYSYNEQFF. Full variable domain (missing parts from reference TRBV11-3 and TRBJ2-1): EAGVVQSPRYKIIEKKQPVAFWCNPISGHNTLYWYLQNLGQGPELLIRYENEEAVDDSQLPKDRFSAERLKGVDSTLKIQPAELGDSAVYLCASRLQYSYNEQFFGPGTRLTVL.

This clonotype has only a few counts. The J gene is TRBJ2-1, the V gene TRBV11-2, with 11 positions matching TRBD2. The CDR3 runs 18 residues. Trimming removed 4 bases from V and 10 bases from J; junction bases left unmatched: 18. Looked up from germline, CDR1 is SGHAT and CDR2 is FQNNGV. CDR3 nucleotide sequence: TGTGCCAGCAGCTCGCGCATCGTAACTAGCGGGGGACTAAGGGAGCAGTTCTTC. Its translation is CASSSRIVTSGGLREQFF.

The chain has TRBV20-1 and TRBJ2-7; 7 bases agree with TRBD2. Per the germline V gene, CDR1 is DFQATT and CDR2 is SNEGSKA (reference sequence). The V gene end was trimmed by 8 bases and the J gene end by 5 bases; junction bases not matched to a gene: 9. The CDR3 is 12 amino acids. The DNA of the CDR3 is TGCAGTACTGGACTAGTCGAACACGAGCAGTACTTC. Its translation: CSTGLVEHEQYF.

Note on this clonotype: One end of the junction varies from germline; a read error may be responsible. This chain links TRBV11-2 with TRBJ1-1; D is possibly TRBD1 (6 bases). The germline V gene has CDR1 SGHAT and CDR2 FQNNGV. The CDR3 extends over 14 amino acids. CDR3 loop: CASSVNTGNAEAFF. DNA for the CDR3: TGTGCCAGCAGCGTAAATACAGGGAACGCTGAAGCCTTCTTT.

Details on this clonotype: At one end the junction does not follow the germline gene, possibly because of a read error. The chain couples TRBV11-3 to TRBJ2-1; a weak D match, TRBD2 (6 bases). There are 17 residues in the CDR3. Germline CDR1 and CDR2: SGHNT and YENEEA. CDR3 DNA: TGTGCCAGCGGCTTAGAGTTGACTAGTGGGAGCCACATTGAGCAGTTTTTC. Translating gives CASGLELTSGSHIEQFF.

The chain is built from TRBV12-3 or TRBV12-4 and TRBJ2-7, with a weak D call TRBD2 (6 bases). Trimming stripped 6 bases from V and 5 bases from J, with 23 bases between. The CDR3 is made up of 16 amino acids. The CDR3 here is CASSSSVGLMRHEQYF. DNA of the CDR3: TGTGCCAGCAGCTCCTCAGTCGGACTAATGCGACACGAGCAGTACTTC.

On this clonotype itself: This may stem from a read error, because a much larger clone lies one nucleotide away. This sequence joins TRBV20-1 and TRBJ2-3; 11 bases are a match to TRBD2. In germline, CDR1 is DFQATT, CDR2 SNEGSKA (reference sequence). The CDR3 consists of 15 residues. J lost 5 bases, V lost 8 bases, and 12 bases had no gene match. CDR3 amino acids: CSQSSLAGGRDTQYF. Written as DNA, the CDR3 is TGCAGTCAAAGTTCTCTAGCGGGGGGACGAGATACGCAGTATTTT.

Notes on this clonotype: This may stem from a read error, because a much larger clone lies one nucleotide away. The V and J genes are TRBV6-1 and TRBJ2-5, with TRBD1 matching over 8 bases. Germline CDR1 and CDR2: MNHNS and SASEGT. The CDR3 is 14 residues long. CDR3 sequence reads: CASRERQGAWTQYF. The DNA for the CDR3 is TGTGCCAGCCGTGAAAGGCAGGGGGCCTGGACCCAGTACTTC.

A word on this clonotype: This may stem from a read error, because a much larger clone lies one nucleotide away. This chain connects TRBV29-1 to TRBJ1-4, with D perhaps matching TRBD1 (6 bases). Germline CDR1 and CDR2: SQVTM and ANQGSEA. Trimming shortened V by 7 bases and J by 2 bases, and 11 bases separated the two germline ends. CDR3 length: 13 residues. The DNA for the CDR3 is TGCAGCGCCCAAGGGGGTACTAATGAAAAACTGTTTTTT. This translates into CSAQGGTNEKLFF.